The entry below gives a single TCR beta chain sequence along with its context. The repertoire was sequenced with immunoSEQ multiplex PCR; TCRdb's copy has only in-frame clones and lacks some. The repertoire consists of some 59,000 clones, with around 77% occurring once and the leading ten covering about 20%. This specimen belongs to a study of blood T cell repertoires in COVID-19. Study details: There were acute and convalescent COVID-19 samples, and they came from the United States, Italy and Spain. PBMCs, B-cell-depleted T cells, or T cells provided the cDNA or gDNA that made up the material.

This sequence was found in a man older than 75 with active or convalescent COVID-19. Sequenced: peripheral blood.

The CDR3 nucleotides are TGTGCCAGCAGTTTATATGATAACCTGTTATTGCGGGGCTACACCTTC. This translates into CASSLYDNLLLRGYTF. V is TRBV28 and J is TRBJ1-2; D gene uncertain. The V end was cut by 1 base, the J end by 8 bases, with 20 bases between. Germline-derived CDR1 and CDR2 are MDHEN and SYDVKM. The CDR3 length is 16 residues.